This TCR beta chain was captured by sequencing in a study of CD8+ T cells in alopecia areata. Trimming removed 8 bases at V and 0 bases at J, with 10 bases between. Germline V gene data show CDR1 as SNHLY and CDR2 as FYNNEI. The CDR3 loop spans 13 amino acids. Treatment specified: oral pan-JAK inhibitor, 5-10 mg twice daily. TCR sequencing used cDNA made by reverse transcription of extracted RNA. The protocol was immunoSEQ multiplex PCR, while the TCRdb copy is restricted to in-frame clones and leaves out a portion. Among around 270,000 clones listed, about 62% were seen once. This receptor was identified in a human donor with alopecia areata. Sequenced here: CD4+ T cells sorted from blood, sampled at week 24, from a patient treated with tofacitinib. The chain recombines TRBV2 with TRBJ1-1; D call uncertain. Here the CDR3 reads CASFGEMNTEAFF. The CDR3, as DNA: TGTGCCAGCTTCGGAGAAATGAACACTGAAGCTTTCTTT.